This TCR beta chain was captured by sequencing in a study of blood T cell repertoires in COVID-19. Assay: immunoSEQ multiplex PCR; the TCRdb copy retains only in-frame clones and omits some. The data hold 150,000 to 200,000 clones, with about 88% observed a single time. This clone appeared once. Unmatched junction bases numbered 15, after V lost 4 bases and J lost 4 bases. This CDR3 has 16 amino acids. The germline V gene encodes CDR1 GTSNPN and CDR2 SVGIG (reference sequence). The sequencing sample was made of peripheral blood. The clonotype originates from a man aged 18 to 29 who had recovered from COVID-19. The chain joins TRBV30 to TRBJ1-1; 7 nucleotides line up with TRBD1. CDR3 residues: CAWKDPGRGIRTEAFF. CDR3 in DNA: TGTGCCTGGAAAGACCCCGGCAGGGGGATTCGCACTGAAGCTTTCTTT.